This T cell receptor (beta chain) emerged from a study of blood T cell repertoires in COVID-19. For the study at large: Donors in the United States, Italy and Spain gave samples during acute or convalescent COVID-19. In each case, the material was cDNA or gDNA derived from T cells, B-cell-depleted T cells, or PBMCs.

The germline CDR1 and CDR2 sequences are LGHDT and YNNKEL (reference sequence). This CDR3 has 12 residues. The V gene lost 4 bases and the J gene lost 6 bases, with 7 bases spanning the gap. Original data processing: Reference gene primer amplification in the assay estimated nucleated cell counts. Sequencing used immunoSEQ multiplex PCR; TCRdb keeps in-frame clones, though not all of them. For V, J and clone size, that table is used; D and trimming come from the DNA. Of 200,000 or so clones listed, roughly nine tenths are singletons. The sequencing sample was made of peripheral blood. The origin of this receptor is a man aged 65-85 years with active or convalescent COVID-19. The genes are TRBV3-1 (or the pseudogene TRBV3-2) and TRBJ2-1; D is unclear. CDR3 amino acids: CASSLNSNEQFF. DNA for the CDR3: TGTGCCAGCAGCCTAAACTCCAATGAGCAGTTCTTC.